This T cell receptor (beta chain) appears in the sequencing data of a study of T-cell reconstitution after alpha-beta-depleted transplantation in children. Unique molecular identifiers featured in how the TCRbeta library was prepared. TCRdb reanalysed the PCR reads using MiXCR and keeps one entry per CDR3 protein. Among about 420,000 distinct CDR3 sequences listed, approximately 10% were seen once. The V end was cut by 1 base, the J end by 8 bases, with 13 bases between. The CDR3 sequence is 14 residues long. The germline V gene encodes CDR1 SGHNT and CDR2 YYREEE (reference sequence). The clonotype comes from a human donor who donated a stem cell graft to a child with acute myeloid leukemia. The starting material was PBMCs from the stem cell graft donor, obtained from the stem cell graft. V and J are TRBV5-4 and TRBJ2-1, with unresolved D. The CDR3 protein is CASSLRTADDEQFF. Here the CDR3 DNA reads TGTGCCAGCAGCTTGCGCACGGCGGACGATGAGCAGTTCTTC.